This T cell receptor (beta chain) came from a study of cytomegalovirus exposure and HLA in healthy donors. Across the study: Earlier findings included 117 million unique TCR beta sequences obtained from about 170 million T cells. The study, taken as a whole, reports: Reportedly, cytomegalovirus status was diagnosed with high sensitivity and specificity. Later on, a genetic analysis was performed. It linked a missense variant in DCLRE1C with V- and J-gene trimming of TCR beta.

Primers: 60 Vbeta forward and 13 Jbeta reverse. Repertoires were generated with immunoSEQ multiplex PCR, while TCRdb's copy carries only in-frame clones and drops some. The table shows 160,000 or so clones, with 70% to 90% occurring only once. This CDR3 has 15 amino acids. V lost 8 bases, J lost 6 bases, and 11 bases stayed unmatched. The germline CDR1 and CDR2 sequences are MRHNA and SNTAGT. About this clone: Its specificity is unknown.

The chain combines TRBV6-4 with TRBJ2-1; 9 nucleotides line up with TRBD2. The TCR sequence derives from a woman between 18 and 29 years old in good health and CMV-seronegative. Sequencing used PBMCs. Here the CDR3 reads CASATLGREGNEQFF. The CDR3 bases are TGTGCCAGCGCTACTTTGGGGCGGGAGGGCAATGAGCAGTTCTTC.